The next 13 T cell receptor beta chains were all read from a single sample in a study of prognosis after radiotherapy for stage I lung cancer. Multiplex PCR, run in two rounds, amplified TCR beta CDR3 from genomic DNA. Primers targeting each individual TRBV and TRBJ gene were applied in first-round PCR. TCRdb reprocessed the multiplex PCR reads via MiXCR and lists one record per CDR3 protein. The sample consists of approximately 31,000 distinct CDR3 sequences, roughly 49% of them appearing once. The material sequenced was PBMCs, taken before or after stereotactic body radiation therapy (not recorded which). These receptors were obtained from a donor at least 50 years old with non-small cell lung cancer.

A note on this clonotype: A far larger clone is one nucleotide away, so this likely arose from a read error. The chain combines TRBV6-1 with TRBJ1-4; a weak D match, TRBD1 (6 bases). The CDR3 is 15 amino acids. In germline, CDR1 is MNHNS, CDR2 SASEGT. V lost 7 bases and J 6 bases, leaving 18 bases between the germline ends. This chain's CDR3 is CASITGGGGDEKLFF. In DNA, the CDR3 is TGTGCCAGCATTACCGGTGGAGGGGGGGATGAAAAACTGTTTTTT.

This clonotype appeared many times. The CDR3 DNA reads TGTGCCAGCAGCGCCCCATCGGAGCGGGAGGGCCGGTATACGCAGTATTTT. It yields the protein CASSAPSEREGRYTQYF. The genes are TRBV9 and TRBJ2-3, with TRBD2 matching over 10 bases. V lost 3 bases, J lost 7 bases, and 14 bases stayed unmatched. There are 17 residues in the CDR3. Germline V gene sequence: CDR1 SGDLS, CDR2 YYNGEE.

Comment on this clonotype: A clone one base away is much larger, so this may be a read error. The J gene is TRBJ2-1, the V gene TRBV11-3; D not resolved. The CDR3 has 13 amino acids. V lost 0 bases, J lost 15 bases, and 15 bases lay in between. Germline assignment: CDR1 SGHNT and CDR2 YENEEA. The CDR3 reads CASSLDGFSPLFF. For the CDR3, the DNA is TGTGCCAGCAGCTTAGATGGGTTTAGCCCTTTGTTCTTC.

Many counts were recorded for this clonotype. In nucleotides, the CDR3 is TGTGCCAGCAGCCGGCGAATCTGGAATGGCTACACCTTC. Translated: CASSRRIWNGYTF. J is TRBJ1-2 and V is TRBV3-2. TRBV3-2 is termed a pseudogene. The CDR3 is 13 amino acids.

The V gene is TRBV6-9, the J gene TRBJ2-3, with D unresolved. Germline CDR1 is MNHGY and CDR2 is SVAAGI. Trimming cost V 4 bases and J 0 bases, with 11 bases left between them. The CDR3 runs 15 residues. For the CDR3, the DNA is TGTGCCAGCAGTTCCCAAGACCCTAGCACAGATACGCAGTATTTT. Its translation: CASSSQDPSTDTQYF.

This clonotype has at least ten counts. The V and J genes are TRBV12-3 or TRBV12-4 and TRBJ1-1, with 7 bases lining up with TRBD1. CDR3 length: 14 amino acids. Losses at the gene ends were 7 bases for V and 6 bases for J; bases not matched to a gene: 11. CDR3: CASTRRLRGPEAFF. CDR3 nucleotide sequence: TGTGCCAGCACCCGCCGGTTGAGGGGGCCTGAAGCTTTCTTT.

Remarks on this clonotype: Possible read error: a much larger clone is one base away. The chain uses TRBV5-6 and TRBJ1-1; D might be TRBD1 (6 bases). CDR3 length: 18 amino acids. Germline CDR1 reads SGHDT; CDR2 reads YYEEEE. With 5 bases removed from V and 2 bases from J, the gap between germline ends came to 25 bases. The CDR3 DNA is TGTGCCAGCAGAAACCTCGACAGGCCCGGCTACATTAACACTGAAGCTTTCTTT. Translation gives CASRNLDRPGYINTEAFF.

Of note for this clonotype: A much larger clone lies one base from this, so it may be a read error. The V and J genes are TRBV29-1 and TRBJ1-1; D remains ambiguous. The germline CDR1 and CDR2 sequences are SQVTM and ANQGSEA. This CDR3 comprises 12 residues. V lost 8 bases to trimming and J lost 4 bases, with 14 bases between them. The CDR3 DNA sequence: TGCAGCCCCCTAACTGCGGGCACTGAAGCTTTCTTT. This encodes CSPLTAGTEAFF.

Turning to this clonotype: It differs at one base from a far larger clone, so likely a read error. The V gene is TRBV6-5, the J gene TRBJ1-2; D call uncertain. The CDR3 has 15 residues. The germline gives CDR1 MNHEY, CDR2 SVGAGI. V was clipped by 10 bases and J by 1 base, with 19 bases between them. The CDR3 bases are TGTGCCACCCGCAAGGGAGGAGCACTTAACTATGGCTACACCTTC. Protein product: CATRKGGALNYGYTF.

Details on this clonotype: It is likely a read error: a sequence one base away is far more abundant. The V gene is TRBV6-1, the J gene TRBJ1-5, with D perhaps TRBD1 (5 bases). Germline V gene data show CDR1 as MNHNS and CDR2 as SASEGT. This CDR3 comprises 14 residues. CDR3 nucleotides: TGTGCCAGCAGTTACGGCGGGGCGTCTCAGCCCCAGCGTTTT. It yields the protein CASSYGGASQPQRF.

Many counts were recorded for this clonotype. This chain uses TRBV7-2 with TRBJ2-7, with TRBD2 identical over 13 bases. J was trimmed by 6 bases and V by 5 bases; bases with no gene match: 4. The CDR3 has 14 residues. In germline, CDR1 is SGHTA, CDR2 FQGNSA. The CDR3 nucleotides are TGTGCCAGCAGCGAACTAGCGGGAGGGGCCGAGCAGTACTTC. This sequence encodes CASSELAGGAEQYF.

This rearrangement joins TRBV28 to TRBJ1-5, with D hard to call. The CDR3 runs to 17 residues. Deletions cut 8 bases from V and 0 bases from J, with 20 bases between. Germline CDR1 and CDR2: MDHEN and SYDVKM. The chain's CDR3 is CASSSEKDFGSNQPQHF. The CDR3 nucleotides are TGTGCCAGCTCTTCAGAAAAGGATTTTGGTAGCAATCAGCCCCAGCATTTT.

This sequence joins TRBV5-1 and TRBJ2-1; D is undetermined. Between the trimmed V and J ends, which lost 4 bases and 7 bases, there was a span of 15 bases. Germline V gene data show CDR1 as SGHRS and CDR2 as YFSETQ. The CDR3 has 14 amino acids. Here the CDR3 DNA reads TGCGCCAGCAGCCCCCGATTTGGCGATAATGAGCAGTTCTTC. It codes for CASSPRFGDNEQFF.